These T cell receptor beta chains were read from a single sample in a study of blood T cell repertoires in COVID-19. Clones were sequenced by immunoSEQ multiplex PCR, and TCRdb holds only the in-frame ones, with some missing. The sample holds roughly 70,000 clones, 70% to 85% seen once. The sample was peripheral blood. Every receptor here comes from an older woman with acute or convalescent COVID-19. CDR3s include the opening cysteine and the closing phenylalanine or tryptophan. A D gene is named only where the DNA matches it firmly. A clone size is listed for some rows: how often the clone was seen (once, few, many), or a class if it is expanded.

abundance | d_gene | j_gene | v_gene | CDR3aa | CDR3nt
NA | NA | TRBJ1-2 | TRBV15 | CATSRTTGVNYGYTF | TGTGCCACCAGCAGGACGACAGGAGTAAACTATGGCTACACCTTC
NA | TRBD1 | TRBJ1-2 | TRBV5-4 | CASSLTGTGGYGYTF | TGTGCCAGCAGCTTGACCGGGACAGGGGGGTATGGCTACACCTTC
NA | NA | TRBJ1-3 | TRBV12-3/TRBV12-4 | CASSLDRGNTIYF | TGTGCCAGCAGTTTAGATCGGGGAAACACCATATATTTT
NA | TRBD1 | TRBJ1-2 | TRBV30 | CAWSKGGTRGLGGYTF | TGTGCCTGGAGTAAGGGAGGGACCAGGGGGCTAGGGGGCTACACCTTC
NA | NA | TRBJ1-3 | TRBV28 | CASKPFRGGVDSGNTIYF | TGTGCCAGCAAACCTTTCCGGGGAGGGGTCGACTCTGGAAACACCATATATTTT
NA | NA | TRBJ1-1 | TRBV5-1 | CASRPGQNTEAFF | TGCGCCAGCAGGCCGGGACAGAACACTGAAGCTTTCTTT
NA | TRBD1 | TRBJ1-2 | TRBV19 | CASSAGQEPYYGYTF | TGTGCCAGTAGCGCTGGACAGGAGCCTTACTATGGCTACACCTTC
NA | NA | TRBJ1-4 | TRBV11-2 | CASSLDDGFRGEKLFF | TGTGCCAGCAGCTTAGATGATGGATTTAGAGGTGAAAAACTGTTTTTT
NA | TRBD1 | TRBJ1-5 | TRBV28 | CASSPNRGAQPQHF | TGTGCCAGCAGTCCCAACAGGGGGGCCCAGCCCCAGCATTTT
NA | TRBD2 | TRBJ2-2 | TRBV7-2 | CASSPRGTSGGRASGELFF | TGTGCCAGCAGCCCCCGTGGGACTAGCGGGGGGAGAGCTTCCGGGGAGCTGTTTTTT
NA | NA | TRBJ1-5 | TRBV7-2 | CASSLDQGDQPQHF | TGTGCCAGCAGCTTAGACCAGGGTGATCAGCCCCAGCATTTT
few | TRBD1 | TRBJ1-1 | TRBV7-2 | CASSIDRGRPEAFF | TGTGCCAGCAGCATCGACAGGGGGCGACCAGAAGCTTTCTTT
few | TRBD2 | TRBJ2-3 | TRBV19 | CASSIWGGSTDTQYF | TGTGCCAGTAGTATATGGGGGGGGAGCACAGATACGCAGTATTTT
NA | NA | TRBJ1-1 | TRBV2 | CARSLKRNTEAFF | TGTGCCAGATCGCTCAAGAGGAACACTGAAGCTTTCTTT
NA | TRBD1 | TRBJ2-7 | TRBV9 | CASSLGQGSTYEQYF | TGTGCCAGCAGCCTGGGACAGGGGTCAACCTACGAGCAGTACTTC
NA | NA | TRBJ2-1 | TRBV28 | CASSLSFGRDTSPGSYNEQFF | TGTGCCAGCAGTTTATCGTTCGGCCGGGACACCTCCCCCGGCTCCTACAATGAGCAGTTCTTC
NA | TRBD1 | TRBJ2-4 | TRBV6-1 | CASSDGQGPTLNIQYF | TGTGCCAGCAGTGACGGACAGGGGCCGACATTAAACATTCAGTACTTC
NA | NA | TRBJ1-2 | TRBV25-1 | CASSDSGIFYGYTF | TGTGCCAGCAGTGATTCGGGGATCTTCTATGGCTACACCTTC
NA | TRBD1 | TRBJ2-1 | TRBV5-1 | CASSLEGQGRNNEQFF | TGCGCCAGCAGCTTGGAGGGACAGGGTCGTAACAATGAGCAGTTCTTC
NA | NA | TRBJ1-2 | TRBV11-2 | CASSPRVDGYTF | TGTGCCAGCAGCCCCAGGGTAGATGGCTACACCTTC